These 3 T cell receptor beta chains were all obtained from the same sample, sequenced in a study of OX40 agonist ivuxolimab in advanced cancers. Libraries were prepared by immunoSEQ multiplex PCR; TCRdb keeps only in-frame clonotypes and omits some of them. This table holds 130,000 or so clones, 90% found once. The sequenced sample was CD4+ or CD8+ T cells sorted from blood, obtained in a trial of the OX40 agonist ivuxolimab. The receptors come from an adult with an advanced solid tumor such as melanoma, head and neck, liver or kidney cancer.

The chain is built from TRBV7-3 and TRBJ2-5, with unresolved D. Trimming took 5 bases from V and 0 from J, leaving 10 bases between them. Germline V lookup: CDR1 SGHTA, CDR2 FQGTGA. The length of the CDR3 is 14 residues. CDR3 DNA sequence: TGTGCCAGCAGCCCCCTAGGGCACCAAGAGACCCAGTACTTC. Translation: CASSPLGHQETQYF.

The chain combines TRBV5-6 with TRBJ1-5; 7 nucleotides line up with TRBD1. Per the germline V gene, CDR1 is SGHDT and CDR2 is YYEEEE. The V and J ends lost 1 base and 6 bases, in that order; junction bases with no gene match: 4. There are 14 residues in the CDR3. CDR3 loop: CASSLTGVIQPQHF. The CDR3 DNA sequence: TGTGCCAGCAGCTTGACAGGGGTGATTCAGCCCCAGCATTTT.

The rearrangement joins TRBV18 to TRBJ2-1; D not resolved. V lost 1 base and J lost 0, with 4 bases in between. The germline V gene encodes CDR1 KGHSH and CDR2 LQKENI. The CDR3 totals 14 residues. The CDR3 region has the DNA TGTGCCAGCTCACCACTTTCCTCCTACAATGAGCAGTTCTTC. Its translation: CASSPLSSYNEQFF.